This TCR beta chain emerged from a study of shared clonotypes between healthy human individuals. On the study more broadly: Each donor contributed plates that comprised three CD4 naive, three CD4 memory, two CD8 naive and one CD8 memory.

Naive CD8 populations comprised CD45RO-negative cells positively selected for CCR7, excluding terminally differentiated effector memory CD45RA+ cells. Generated by immunoSEQ multiplex PCR, the TCRdb table keeps only in-frame clones and is missing some. The repertoire holds about 2.1 million clones, with about 92% as singletons. The receptor was isolated from a man between 18 and 29 years old in good health. Some clones in this sample may be carry-over from other donors' samples. The sequenced sample was naive CD8+ T cells from PBMCs.

CDR3 protein: CASSISAGESSYNEQFF. For the CDR3, the DNA is TGTGCCAGTAGTATATCCGCCGGGGAGAGCTCCTACAATGAGCAGTTCTTC. V usage is TRBV19 and J usage is TRBJ2-1; TRBD2 is a possible D gene (5 bases). Germline V lookup: CDR1 LNHDA, CDR2 SQIVND (reference sequence). Trimming took off 2 bases at V and 0 bases at J, with 14 bases between the two ends. The CDR3 spans 17 residues.